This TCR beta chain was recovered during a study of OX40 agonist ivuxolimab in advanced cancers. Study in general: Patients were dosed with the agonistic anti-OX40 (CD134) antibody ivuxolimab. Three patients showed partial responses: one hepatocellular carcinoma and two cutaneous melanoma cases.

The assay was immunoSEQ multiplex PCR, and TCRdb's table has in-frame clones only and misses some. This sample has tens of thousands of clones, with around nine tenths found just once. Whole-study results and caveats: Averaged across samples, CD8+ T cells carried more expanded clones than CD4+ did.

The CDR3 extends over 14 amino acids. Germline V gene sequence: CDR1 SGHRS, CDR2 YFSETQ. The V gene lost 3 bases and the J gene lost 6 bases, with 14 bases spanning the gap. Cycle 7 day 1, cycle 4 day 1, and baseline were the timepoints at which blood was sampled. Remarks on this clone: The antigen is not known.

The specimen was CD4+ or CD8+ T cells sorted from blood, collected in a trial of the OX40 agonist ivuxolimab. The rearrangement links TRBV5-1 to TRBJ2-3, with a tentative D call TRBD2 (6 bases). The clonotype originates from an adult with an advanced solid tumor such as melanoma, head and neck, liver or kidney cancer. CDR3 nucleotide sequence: TGCGCCAGCAGCTCGCCGGAGGGGTCCGATACGCAGTATTTT. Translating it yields CASSSPEGSDTQYF.